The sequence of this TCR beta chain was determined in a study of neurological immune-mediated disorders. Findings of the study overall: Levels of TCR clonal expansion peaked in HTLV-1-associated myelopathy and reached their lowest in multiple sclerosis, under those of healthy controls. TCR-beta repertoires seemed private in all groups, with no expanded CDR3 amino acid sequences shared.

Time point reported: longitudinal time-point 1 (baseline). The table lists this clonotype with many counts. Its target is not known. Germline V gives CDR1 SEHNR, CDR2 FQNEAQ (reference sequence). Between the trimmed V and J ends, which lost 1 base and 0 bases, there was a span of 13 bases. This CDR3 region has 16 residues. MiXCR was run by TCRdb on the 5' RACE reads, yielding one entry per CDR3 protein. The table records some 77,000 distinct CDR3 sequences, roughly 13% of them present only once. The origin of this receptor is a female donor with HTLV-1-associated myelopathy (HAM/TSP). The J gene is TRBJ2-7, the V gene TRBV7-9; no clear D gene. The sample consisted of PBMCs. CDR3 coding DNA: TGTGCCAGCAGCTTAGGTTTTGGAGTTCTCTCCTACGAGCAGTACTTC. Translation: CASSLGFGVLSYEQYF.